This T cell receptor (beta chain) derives from a study of cytomegalovirus exposure and HLA in healthy donors. General study findings and limits: For most subjects, TCR beta sequences were reported to predict HLA-A and HLA-B alleles with accuracy. Researchers catalogued approximately 170 TCR beta chains as cytomegalovirus-associated. HLA alleles showed associations with some 15,000 TCR beta sequences in a later analysis, at a 0.05 false discovery rate.

The PCR was carried out with 60 Vbeta primers and 13 Jbeta primers. Measured with immunoSEQ multiplex PCR; TCRdb has only the in-frame clones, and not every one. The sample has 150,000 to 200,000 clones, 10% to 15% seen once; the top ten hold less than 8.5%. About this clone itself: What it binds is not known.

Trimming took off 2 bases at V and 5 bases at J, with 10 bases between the two ends. Germline CDR1 is PRHDT and CDR2 is FYEKMQ (reference sequence). The CDR3 contains 13 residues. Material for sequencing was PBMCs. This clonotype originated in a man in his forties or fifties in good health and CMV-seropositive. The chain employs TRBV13 and TRBJ2-7, with D possibly matching TRBD1 (7 bases). As DNA, the CDR3 is TGTGCCAGCAGCTTACGCAGGGGGGACGAGCAGTACTTC. It yields the protein CASSLRRGDEQYF.